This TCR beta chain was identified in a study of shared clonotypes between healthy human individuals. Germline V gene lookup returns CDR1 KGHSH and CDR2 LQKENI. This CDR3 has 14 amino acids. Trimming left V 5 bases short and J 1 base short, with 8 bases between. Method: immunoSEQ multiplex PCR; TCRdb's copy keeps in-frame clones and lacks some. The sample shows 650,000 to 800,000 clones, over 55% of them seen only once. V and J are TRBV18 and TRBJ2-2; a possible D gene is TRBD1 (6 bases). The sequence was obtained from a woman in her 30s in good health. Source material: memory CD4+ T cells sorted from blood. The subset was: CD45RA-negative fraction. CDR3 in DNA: TGTGCCAGCTCAGTACAGGGGAACACCGGGGAGCTGTTTTTT. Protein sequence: CASSVQGNTGELFF.